This T cell receptor beta chain derives from a study of T cell repertoires in cytomegalovirus infection. Study-wide context: Indications came from public TCR beta signatures; they pointed to CMV infection and to a matching HLA type. Study-wide results and caveats: Dominating the ex vivo response were TCR beta clonotypes that were CMV-specific and HLA-C-restricted. Carriers of CMV and the relevant HLA type were discriminated by public TCR beta frequency.

This clonotype was detected a few times. The antigen remains undetermined. Using its own MiXCR run on the reads, TCRdb lists one record per CDR3 protein. Of hundreds of thousands of distinct CDR3 sequences detected, around 24% appear once; the ten largest clones hold roughly 8%. Trimming took 1 base from V and 3 from J, leaving 6 bases between them. CDR1 SGHDN and CDR2 FVKESK come from the germline V gene. This CDR3 has 13 residues. This clonotype was sampled from a human donor in good health (CMV status not recorded). Some clones in this sample may be carry-over from other donors' samples. The chain links TRBV14 to TRBJ1-1, with D unclear. Specimen: CD8+ T cells from PBMCs. This CDR3 is CASSQVTHTEAFF. The DNA of the CDR3 is TGTGCCAGCAGCCAAGTGACTCACACTGAAGCTTTCTTT.